The rows below give T cell receptor beta chains drawn from one sample of a study of neurological immune-mediated disorders. TCRdb re-called the 5' RACE reads through MiXCR, storing one row per CDR3 protein. The data contain tens of thousands of distinct CDR3 sequences, around 3.1% of them singletons. The material sequenced was PBMCs. Every receptor here comes from a woman aged 55-69 years with multiple sclerosis. Both conserved end residues are part of each CDR3. The D gene is left open where the match is weak. Where a row states a size, it is once, few, many or the class of an expanded clone; other rows omit it.

abundance	v_gene	j_gene	d_gene	len	CDR3aa	CDR3nt
few	TRBV5-1	TRBJ1-1	TRBD1	14	CASSTGQGNTEAFF	TGCGCCAGCAGCACCGGACAGGGAAACACTGAAGCTTTCTTT
many	TRBV5-1	TRBJ2-2	.	17	CASSLEPPGHNTGELFF	TGCGCCAGCAGCCTCGAACCTCCGGGACATAACACCGGGGAGCTGTTTTTT
many	TRBV6-5	TRBJ1-2	.	12	CASSPTNYGYTF	TGTGCCAGCAGTCCGACGAACTATGGCTACACCTTC
few	TRBV20-1	TRBJ1-5	TRBD1	15	CSARDRDRVSQPQHF	TGCAGTGCTAGAGATAGGGACAGGGTCAGTCAGCCCCAGCATTTT
many	TRBV5-5	TRBJ1-1	.	14	CASSLATGNTEAFF	TGTGCCAGCAGCTTGGCTACAGGGAATACTGAAGCTTTCTTT
.	TRBV10-1	TRBJ2-5	.	15	CASSTPVQGKETQYF	TGCGCCAGCAGTACTCCGGTACAGGGAAAAGAGACCCAGTACTTC
many	TRBV20-1	TRBJ2-2	TRBD1	15	CSAGDSFANTGELFF	TGCAGTGCTGGGGACAGTTTCGCGAACACCGGGGAGCTGTTTTTT
many	TRBV12-3/TRBV12-4	TRBJ2-4	TRBD1	14	CASSSTGYKNIQYF	TGTGCCAGCAGTTCGACAGGGTACAAAAACATTCAGTACTTC
many	TRBV7-2	TRBJ1-4	.	16	CASSLEGSLANEKLFF	TGTGCCAGCAGCTTAGAGGGGAGTTTGGCTAATGAAAAACTGTTTTTT
.	TRBV20-1	TRBJ2-1	TRBD2	16	CSARDRLAGGFSEQFF	TGCAGTGCTAGAGATCGCCTAGCGGGGGGCTTTAGTGAGCAGTTCTTC
many	TRBV27	TRBJ2-3	TRBD1	13	CASKDRVTDTQYF	TGTGCCAGCAAGGACAGGGTCACAGATACGCAGTATTTT
many	TRBV12-3/TRBV12-4	TRBJ2-7	.	14	CASSPEDFSYEQYF	TGTGCCAGCAGCCCCGAGGACTTCTCCTACGAGCAGTACTTC
many	TRBV12-3/TRBV12-4	TRBJ1-1	.	14	CASSLTQGNTEAFF	TGTGCCAGCAGTTTAACGCAGGGGAACACTGAAGCTTTCTTT
many	TRBV15	TRBJ2-1	TRBD2	16	CATSREGGGVNNEQFF	TGTGCCACCAGCAGAGAGGGCGGGGGGGTTAACAATGAGCAGTTCTTC
.	TRBV6-5	TRBJ2-1	TRBD2	16	CASSYLRGGGANEQFF	TGTGCCAGCAGTTACCTCCGGGGCGGGGGGGCCAATGAGCAGTTCTTC
many	TRBV7-9	TRBJ1-1	.	14	CASSLGQTRPEAFF	TGTGCCAGCAGCTTAGGGCAGACGCGCCCTGAAGCTTTCTTT
many	TRBV28	TRBJ2-7	.	15	CASSSRGDSTYEQYF	TGTGCCAGCAGTTCCCGAGGGGATTCCACCTACGAGCAGTACTTC
many	TRBV5-1	TRBJ2-5	TRBD2	16	CASSNNAGTSQETQYF	TGCGCCAGCAGCAACAACGCCGGGACTAGTCAAGAGACCCAGTACTTC
many	TRBV15	TRBJ2-7	TRBD2	15	CATRAGTSAGYEQYF	TGTGCCACCAGGGCCGGGACTAGCGCTGGATACGAGCAGTACTTC
few	TRBV6-2/TRBV6-3	TRBJ1-5	TRBD1	17	CASSYSEGAPRNQPQHF	TGTGCCAGCAGTTATTCCGAGGGGGCCCCGCGGAATCAGCCCCAGCATTTT
many	TRBV7-6	TRBJ1-6	TRBD1	14	CAKSSRQGASPLHF	TGTGCGAAATCTTCCCGCCAGGGGGCTTCACCCCTCCACTTT
many	TRBV29-1	TRBJ2-2	.	13	CSGGQQNTGELFF	TGCAGCGGCGGCCAACAAAACACCGGGGAGCTGTTTTTT
many	TRBV5-1	TRBJ2-1	TRBD1	15	CASGDPGQGVGEQFF	TGCGCCAGCGGAGATCCGGGACAGGGGGTCGGGGAGCAGTTCTTC
many	TRBV29-1	TRBJ1-5	.	14	CSVADGGAGQPQHF	TGCAGCGTTGCCGATGGGGGGGCAGGTCAGCCCCAGCATTTT
many	TRBV29-1	TRBJ1-2	.	9	CSVDYGYTF	TGCAGCGTTGACTATGGCTACACCTTC
many	TRBV20-1	TRBJ1-6	.	17	CSAREGGPLSGNSPLHF	TGCAGTGCTAGGGAGGGAGGCCCCCTATCCGGTAATTCACCCCTCCACTTT
few	TRBV7-9	TRBJ2-5	.	14	CASSHLGPQETQYF	TGTGCCAGCAGCCACCTTGGACCTCAAGAGACCCAGTACTTC
many	TRBV20-1	TRBJ2-6	.	17	CSARAQGSRGGANVLTF	TGCAGTGCTAGAGCTCAGGGATCAAGGGGTGGGGCCAACGTCCTGACTTTC
many	TRBV7-2	TRBJ2-2	TRBD2	15	CASSSRRLAGGELFF	TGTGCCAGCAGCTCTCGCCGACTAGCGGGCGGGGAGCTGTTTTTT
many	TRBV12-3/TRBV12-4	TRBJ1-1	.	14	CASSFGRGTSEAFF	TGTGCCAGCAGTTTTGGAAGGGGGACGTCTGAAGCTTTCTTT
many	TRBV20-1	TRBJ2-7	TRBD2	15	CSARLLAGGLGEQYF	TGCAGTGCTAGACTCCTAGCGGGGGGGCTGGGCGAGCAGTACTTC
many	TRBV12-3/TRBV12-4	TRBJ2-1	TRBD2	15	CASSPSGGARNEQFF	TGTGCCAGCAGTCCCAGCGGGGGGGCGAGAAATGAGCAGTTCTTC
many	TRBV6-1	TRBJ2-7	.	12	CASSAPAYEQYF	TGTGCCAGCAGTGCCCCAGCCTACGAGCAGTACTTC
many	TRBV12-3/TRBV12-4	TRBJ2-3	TRBD1	17	CASSLYRDRGDTDTQYF	TGTGCCAGCAGCCTATACCGGGACAGGGGTGATACAGATACGCAGTATTTT
many	TRBV20-1	TRBJ2-7	TRBD2	15	CSAAPKGAGGYEQYF	TGCAGTGCTGCCCCGAAAGGAGCGGGGGGCTACGAGCAGTACTTC
many	TRBV4-2	TRBJ2-7	.	14	CASSQTGLGAEQYF	TGTGCCAGCAGCCAGACAGGCCTGGGGGCCGAGCAGTACTTC
many	TRBV12-3/TRBV12-4	TRBJ1-2	TRBD1	14	CASSFRQGGYGYTF	TGTGCCAGCAGTTTCCGACAGGGGGGCTATGGCTACACCTTC